This T cell receptor beta chain was observed in a study of Ad26.COV2.S vaccination and SARS-CoV-2 variants. The CDR3 has 16 residues. Looked up from germline, CDR1 is KGHSH and CDR2 is LQKENI. J gave up 5 bases and V 0 bases, and 1 base lay outside the gene matches. TCRdb keeps only in-frame clones here, not all; method: immunoSEQ multiplex PCR. The sample carries 300,000 to 400,000 clones, about 90% recorded once. The V call is TRBV18, the J call TRBJ2-3, with 14 nucleotides matching TRBD2. The sequenced sample was peripheral blood, obtained after recovery from COVID-19. The TCR sequence derives from a human donor who had recovered from COVID-19. The chain's CDR3 is CASSPPGTSGGDTQYF. CDR3 nucleotide sequence: TGTGCCAGCTCACCACCTGGGACTAGCGGGGGAGATACGCAGTATTTT.